This TCR beta chain is drawn from a study of T cell responses to AZD1222 COVID-19 vaccine. Study-wide results and limits: The study found vaccine-associated CD4 TCRs spanning spike, dominant at 160-218 and 743-854.

Clones were read by immunoSEQ multiplex PCR, and TCRdb kept only the in-frame ones, dropping some. Of some 110,000 clones in the sample, 85% to 95% were seen once. Germline V lookup: CDR1 SNHLY, CDR2 FYNNEI. V shed 3 bases and J shed 1 base, with 13 bases lying between them. This CDR3 contains 16 residues. Points on this clone: Its antigen is currently unknown.

The V and J genes are TRBV2 and TRBJ2-4, with D possibly TRBD1 on 6 matching bases. The sequencing used peripheral blood, collected on day 0 of AZD1222 vaccination. The clonotype comes from an adult in good health. CDR3 sequence: CASSDYRADAKNIQYF. In DNA, the CDR3 is TGTGCCAGCAGTGATTACAGGGCAGACGCCAAAAACATTCAGTACTTC.